Each of the 14 T cell receptor beta chains below was sequenced from the same sample in a study of OX40 agonist ivuxolimab in advanced cancers. Measured with immunoSEQ multiplex PCR; TCRdb has only the in-frame clones, and not every one. The sample lists about 64,000 clones; about 91% were seen once. Sample: CD4+ or CD8+ T cells sorted from blood, taken in a trial of the OX40 agonist ivuxolimab. These receptors came from an adult with an advanced solid tumor such as melanoma, head and neck, liver or kidney cancer.

The V and J genes are TRBV15 and TRBJ2-2; D not resolved. Trimming removed 8 bases at V and 1 base at J, with 8 bases between. CDR1 is LNHNV, CDR2 YYDKDF, per germline (reference sequence). The CDR3 is made up of 13 amino acids. CDR3 residues: CATWTGNTGELFF. The CDR3 bases are TGTGCCACCTGGACGGGGAACACCGGGGAGCTGTTTTTT.

The chain has TRBV7-2 and TRBJ1-1; D remains ambiguous. The CDR3 is made up of 13 amino acids. Trimming took off 5 bases at V and 2 bases at J, with 9 bases between the two ends. Per the germline V gene, CDR1 is SGHTA and CDR2 is FQGNSA. The CDR3 spells CASSLTLNTEAFF. The DNA for the CDR3 is TGTGCCAGCAGCCTAACCCTTAACACTGAAGCTTTCTTT.

V gene TRBV6-5 combines with J gene TRBJ2-7; no clear D. V was shortened by 6 bases and J by 5 bases, with 14 bases between the two germline ends. The CDR3 spans 13 residues. The germline V gene encodes CDR1 MNHEY and CDR2 SVGAGI. For the CDR3, the DNA is TGTGCCAGCAGGCCCGCCGCCTGGGACGAGCAGTACTTC. It is translated as CASRPAAWDEQYF.

This chain uses TRBV5-1 with TRBJ2-7; 7 nucleotides align to TRBD1. The CDR3 totals 15 residues. CDR1 is SGHRS, CDR2 YFSETQ, per germline. V was clipped by 7 bases and J by 3 bases; unmatched bases: 13. The CDR3 loop is CASALDRADVYEQYF. DNA of the CDR3: TGCGCCAGCGCGCTCGACAGGGCCGATGTCTACGAGCAGTACTTC.

V usage is TRBV11-2 and J usage is TRBJ2-7; unclear D gene. V lost 0 bases to trimming and J lost 3 bases, with 12 bases between them. Germline loops: CDR1 SGHAT, CDR2 FQNNGV. The CDR3 contains 15 residues. The CDR3 DNA follows: TGTGCCAGCAGCTTAGACAGCCAGCGAATCTACGAGCAGTACTTC. This codes for CASSLDSQRIYEQYF.

Turning to this clone: Other DNA sequences in the same sample also yield this CDR3. This chain links TRBV30 with TRBJ1-4; D might be TRBD1 (6 bases). CDR1 GTSNPN and CDR2 SVGIG come from the germline V gene (reference sequence). CDR3 length: 15 residues. The V end was cut by 5 bases, the J end by 7 bases, with 20 bases between. CDR3 nucleotides: TGTGCCTGGGGAATTTTGACAGGACAGTTTGAAAAACTGTTTTTT. As protein: CAWGILTGQFEKLFF. The complete variable domain, with remaining parts taken from reference TRBV30 and TRBJ1-4, reads SQTIHQWPATLVQPVGSPLSLECTVEGTSNPNLYWYRQAAGRGLQLLFYSVGIGQISSEVPQNLSASRPQDRQFILSSKKLLLSDSGFYLCAWGILTGQFEKLFFGSGTQLSVL.

The chain combines TRBV7-3 with TRBJ2-2; D gene ambiguous. Germline CDR1 reads SGHTA; CDR2 reads FQGTGA. V shed 6 bases and J shed 5 bases, with 10 bases lying between them. CDR3 length equals 13 residues. CDR3 loop: CASSSVGTGELFF. The CDR3 DNA reads TGTGCCAGCAGTTCGGTTGGAACCGGGGAGCTGTTTTTT.

The V gene is TRBV29-1, the J gene TRBJ2-7; 9 bases agree with TRBD1. Germline V gene sequence: CDR1 SQVTM, CDR2 ANQGSEA. Losses at the gene ends were 4 bases for V and 6 bases for J; bases not matched to a gene: 4. This CDR3 spans 12 amino acids. CDR3 region: CSVGDREAEQYF. CDR3 coding DNA: TGCAGCGTTGGGGACAGGGAAGCCGAGCAGTACTTC.

The rearrangement uses TRBV4-3 and TRBJ1-4, with unresolved D. This CDR3 is built from 17 residues. Looked up from germline, CDR1 is LGHNA and CDR2 is YSLEER. Trimming stripped 0 bases from V and 0 bases from J, with 11 bases between. CDR3 residues: CASSQDPPGATNEKLFF. The DNA of the CDR3 is TGCGCCAGCAGCCAAGATCCACCCGGAGCAACTAATGAAAAACTGTTTTTT.

A few counts support this clone. The chain combines TRBV10-3 with TRBJ1-2, with 8 positions matching TRBD1. J gave up 5 bases and V 2 bases, and 7 bases lay outside the gene matches. The germline V gene encodes CDR1 ENHRY and CDR2 SYGVKD. There are 15 residues in the CDR3. The CDR3 region is CAISEIQGARYGYTF. The CDR3 DNA sequence: TGTGCCATCAGTGAGATCCAGGGGGCGCGTTATGGCTACACCTTC.

This clone was detected only once. J is TRBJ2-7 and V is TRBV5-4; D ambiguous. The length of the CDR3 is 14 residues. Trimming shortened V by 0 bases and J by 2 bases, and 9 bases separated the two germline ends. Per germline, CDR1 SGHNT and CDR2 YYREEE (reference sequence). Here the CDR3 reads CASSLGGQTYEQYF. In nucleotides, the CDR3 is TGTGCCAGCAGCTTGGGCGGCCAGACCTACGAGCAGTACTTC.

This clone was seen once. This chain links TRBV29-1 with TRBJ2-3; no firm D call. This CDR3 spans 12 amino acids. V was clipped by 3 bases and J by 2 bases, with 6 bases between them. CDR1 and CDR2 (germline): SQVTM, ANQGSEA. This chain's CDR3 is CSVDKDTDTQYF. In nucleotides, the CDR3 is TGCAGCGTTGATAAGGACACAGATACGCAGTATTTT.

This sequence joins TRBV18 and TRBJ1-5; TRBD1 matches 12 bases. Germline V gene sequence: CDR1 KGHSH, CDR2 LQKENI. Trimming took 1 base from V and 6 from J; bases not matched to a gene: 4. The CDR3 length is 16 residues. CDR3 sequence reads: CASSPRGQGAGQPQHF. The CDR3 coding sequence is TGTGCCAGCTCACCACGGGGACAGGGGGCCGGTCAGCCCCAGCATTTT. The full variable domain, with the rest looked up from reference TRBV18 and TRBJ1-5, is NAGVMQNPRHLVRRRGQEARLRCSPMKGHSHVYWYRQLPEEGLKFMVYLQKENIIDESGMPKERFSAEFPKEGPSILRIQQVVRGDSAAYFCASSPRGQGAGQPQHFGDGTRLSIL.

This chain links TRBV30 with TRBJ2-7, with D perhaps matching TRBD1 (6 bases). Germline V gives CDR1 GTSNPN, CDR2 SVGIG (reference sequence). The ends were cut back, 2 bases at V and 3 bases at J, with 14 bases in the middle. The CDR3 has 14 amino acids. The CDR3 region is CAWSPPGQLYEQYF. DNA for the CDR3: TGTGCCTGGAGTCCCCCGGGACAACTCTACGAGCAGTACTTC.